Following are 10 T cell receptor beta chains from one sample sequenced in a study of vaccination effects on CD4 cells after COVID-19. Viral peptide pools were used in the ViraFEST assay to expand antigen-specific CD4+ T cells, and sequencing came afterward. CD4+ T cell isolation took place after nine to eleven days of culture. Vaccinated recipients, who were negative for nucleocapsid antibodies, had no history of SARS-CoV-2 infection. No antigen is known for these receptors. Profiling relied on immunoSEQ multiplex PCR, and the TCRdb table lists in-frame clones only, not all of them. The data contain about 23,000 clones, roughly 76% of them seen just once; the ten biggest clones take up about 5.3%. The starting material was CD4+ T cells from PBMCs cultured with SARS-CoV-2 spike peptides, obtained before COVID-19 vaccination. These receptors were obtained from a human donor who received a COVID-19 vaccine.

This clone occurred a few times. The chain is built from TRBV2 and TRBJ1-1; D gene ambiguous. V shed 7 bases and J shed 6 bases, with 12 bases lying between them. Germline loops: CDR1 SNHLY, CDR2 FYNNEI. This CDR3 has 12 residues. CDR3 nucleotide sequence: TGTGCCAGCACGAGAGCCGTCGCTGAAGCTTTCTTT. Amino acid sequence: CASTRAVAEAFF.

CDR3 amino acids: CAISETLTSRQETQYF. The CDR3 DNA sequence: TGTGCCATCAGTGAAACCCTTACTAGCAGGCAAGAGACCCAGTACTTC. The chain uses TRBV10-3 and TRBJ2-5, with D possibly TRBD2 on 6 matching bases. The CDR3 runs to 16 residues. Trimming took 3 bases from V and 2 from J, leaving 16 bases between them. Germline CDR1 is ENHRY and CDR2 is SYGVKD.

This rearrangement joins TRBV4-2 to TRBJ2-5; 7 bases are shared with TRBD1. This CDR3 comprises 14 residues. The J segment lost 3 bases and the V segment lost 0 bases, leaving 1 base of the junction unmatched. The V gene's germline CDR1 is LGHNA and CDR2 YNFKEQ. The CDR3 loop reads CASSQDQGEETQYF. In DNA, the CDR3 is TGTGCCAGCAGCCAAGATCAGGGGGAAGAGACCCAGTACTTC.

This clone was counted a few times. V usage is TRBV12-3 or TRBV12-4 and J usage is TRBJ1-1; no clear D. The germline V and J ends were trimmed by 5 bases and 4 bases, with 5 bases remaining between them. The CDR3 spans 11 residues. DNA for the CDR3: TGTGCCAGCAGTGCTATCACTGAAGCTTTCTTT. This sequence encodes CASSAITEAFF.

This chain joins TRBV3-1 (or the pseudogene TRBV3-2) and TRBJ2-1; no reliable D call. With 0 bases removed from V and 2 bases from J, the gap between germline ends came to 5 bases. CDR1 and CDR2 from the germline V gene are LGHDT and YNNKEL (reference sequence). The CDR3 totals 14 residues. Here the CDR3 reads CASSQDSAYNEQFF. The CDR3 DNA follows: TGTGCCAGCAGCCAAGATTCCGCCTACAATGAGCAGTTCTTC.

The CDR3 loop reads CASSFTRGSGSQPQHF. The CDR3 coding sequence is TGTGCCAGCAGCTTCACTCGAGGGTCAGGGAGCCAGCCCCAGCATTTT. The chain recombines TRBV5-8 with TRBJ1-5; weak D call: TRBD1 (5 bases). The germline gives CDR1 SGHTS, CDR2 YDEGEE. There are 16 residues in the CDR3. V gave up 2 bases and J gave up 7 bases, with 19 bases separating them.

V and J are TRBV7-2 and TRBJ2-5; the match to TRBD1 covers 8 bases. The CDR3 is 12 residues long. CDR1 SGHTA and CDR2 FQGNSA come from the germline V gene. Trimming at V came to 5 bases and at J to 7 bases, leaving 3 bases not matched to a gene. The CDR3 spells CASSVDRGTQYF. The CDR3 DNA reads TGTGCCAGCAGCGTAGACAGGGGGACCCAGTACTTC.

The chain carries TRBV5-1 and TRBJ2-7, with 7 bases identical to TRBD1. The trim removed 0 bases at V and 6 bases at J, leaving 9 bases unmatched. Looked up from germline, CDR1 is SGHRS and CDR2 is YFSETQ. This CDR3 has 15 amino acids. The CDR3 spells CASSLGGLTGLEQYF. Written as DNA, the CDR3 is TGCGCCAGCAGCTTGGGAGGGTTGACAGGGCTCGAGCAGTACTTC.

This chain links TRBV10-2 with TRBJ1-2; a possible D gene is TRBD1 (6 bases). Germline loops: CDR1 WSHSY, CDR2 SAAADI. V lost 7 bases and J 2 bases, leaving 14 bases between the germline ends. CDR3 size: 14 residues. The DNA for the CDR3 is TGCGCCAGCAAATCCGGGACAAACAACTATGGCTACACCTTC. Protein product: CASKSGTNNYGYTF.

V and J are TRBV5-6 and TRBJ1-4; D is uncertain. Between the trimmed V and J ends, which lost 1 base and 8 bases, there was a span of 6 bases. The CDR3 is 12 amino acids. Per germline, CDR1 SGHDT and CDR2 YYEEEE. The CDR3 nucleotides read TGTGCCAGCAGCTTGAACACAGAAAAACTGTTTTTT. Protein sequence: CASSLNTEKLFF.